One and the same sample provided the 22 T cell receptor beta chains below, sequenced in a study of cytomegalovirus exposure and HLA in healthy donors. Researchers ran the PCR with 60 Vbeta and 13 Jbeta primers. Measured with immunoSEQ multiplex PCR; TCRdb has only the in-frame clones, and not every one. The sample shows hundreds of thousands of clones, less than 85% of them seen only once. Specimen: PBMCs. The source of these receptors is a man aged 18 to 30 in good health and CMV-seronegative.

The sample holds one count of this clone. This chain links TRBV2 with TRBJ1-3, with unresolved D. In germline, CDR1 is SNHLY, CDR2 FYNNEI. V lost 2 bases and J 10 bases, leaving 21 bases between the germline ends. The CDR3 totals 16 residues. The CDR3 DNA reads TGTGCCAGCAGTGAACGGCAGATCGAGATCTTCGGGACCATATATTTT. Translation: CASSERQIEIFGTIYF.

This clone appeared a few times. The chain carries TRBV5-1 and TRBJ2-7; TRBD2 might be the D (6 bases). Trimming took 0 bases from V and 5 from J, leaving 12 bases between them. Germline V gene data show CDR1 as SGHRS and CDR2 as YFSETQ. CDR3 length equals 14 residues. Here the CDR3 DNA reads TGCGCCAGCAGCTTGGGGGGGACTTTCAACGAGCAGTACTTC. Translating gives CASSLGGTFNEQYF.

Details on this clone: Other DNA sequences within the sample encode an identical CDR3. CDR3 DNA: TGTGCCAGCAGTGAGAGAGAGAACACTGAAGCTTTCTTT. Protein: CASSERENTEAFF. The rearrangement uses TRBV6-1 and TRBJ1-1; no firm D call. Looked up from germline, CDR1 is MNHNS and CDR2 is SASEGT. CDR3 length equals 13 residues. V lost 3 bases, J lost 1 base, and 6 bases lay in between.

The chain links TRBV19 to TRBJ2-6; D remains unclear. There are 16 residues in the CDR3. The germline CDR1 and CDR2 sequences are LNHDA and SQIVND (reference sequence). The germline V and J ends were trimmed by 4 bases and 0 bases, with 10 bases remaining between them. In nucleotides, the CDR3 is TGTGCCAGTAGTAGATTGGAGAGCTCTGGGGCCAACGTCCTGACTTTC. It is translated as CASSRLESSGANVLTF.

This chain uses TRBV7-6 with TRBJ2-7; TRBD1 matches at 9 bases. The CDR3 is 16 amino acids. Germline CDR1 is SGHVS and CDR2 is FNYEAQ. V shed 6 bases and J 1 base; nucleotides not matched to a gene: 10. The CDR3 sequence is CASSFEGQGLSYEQYF. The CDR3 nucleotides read TGTGCCAGCAGTTTCGAGGGACAGGGTCTTTCCTACGAGCAGTACTTC. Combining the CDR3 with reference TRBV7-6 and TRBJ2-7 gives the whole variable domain GAGVSQSPRYKVTKRGQDVALRCDPISGHVSLYWYRQALGQGPEFLTYFNYEAQQDKSGLPNDRFSAERPEGSISTLTIQRTEQRDSAMYRCASSFEGQGLSYEQYFGPGTRLTVT.

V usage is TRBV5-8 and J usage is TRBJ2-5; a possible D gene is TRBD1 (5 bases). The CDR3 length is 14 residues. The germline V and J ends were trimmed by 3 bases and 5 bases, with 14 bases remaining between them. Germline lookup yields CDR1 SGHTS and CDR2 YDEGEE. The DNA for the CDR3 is TGTGCCAGCAGCTCGGGCGGTAACAGGGAGACCCAGTACTTC. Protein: CASSSGGNRETQYF.

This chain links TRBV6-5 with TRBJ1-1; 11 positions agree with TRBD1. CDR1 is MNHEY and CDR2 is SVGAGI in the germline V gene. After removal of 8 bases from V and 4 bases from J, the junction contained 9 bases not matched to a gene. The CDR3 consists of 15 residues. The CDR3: CASLPPGTGGTEAFF. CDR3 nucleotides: TGTGCCAGCCTTCCACCCGGGACAGGGGGCACTGAAGCTTTCTTT.

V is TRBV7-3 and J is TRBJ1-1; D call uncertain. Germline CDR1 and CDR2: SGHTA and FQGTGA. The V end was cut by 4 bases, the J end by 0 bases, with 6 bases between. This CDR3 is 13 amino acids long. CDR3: CASSSTVNTEAFF. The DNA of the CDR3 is TGTGCCAGCAGCTCCACAGTGAACACTGAAGCTTTCTTT.

CDR3 sequence (DNA): TGCGCCAGCAGCTTGAGCCTAGCGGGTAGCAATGAGCAGTTCTTC. Its translation is CASSLSLAGSNEQFF. The chain combines TRBV5-1 with TRBJ2-1; 8 bases are a match to TRBD2. V shed 1 base, J shed 6 bases, and the junction held 6 bases outside the gene matches. The CDR3 sequence is 15 residues long. Germline V gene lookup returns CDR1 SGHRS and CDR2 YFSETQ. Full variable domain (outside the CDR3, taken from reference TRBV5-1 and TRBJ2-1): KAGVTQTPRYLIKTRGQQVTLSCSPISGHRSVSWYQQTPGQGLQFLFEYFSETQRNKGNFPGRFSGRQFSNSRSEMNVSTLELGDSALYLCASSLSLAGSNEQFFGPGTRLTVL.

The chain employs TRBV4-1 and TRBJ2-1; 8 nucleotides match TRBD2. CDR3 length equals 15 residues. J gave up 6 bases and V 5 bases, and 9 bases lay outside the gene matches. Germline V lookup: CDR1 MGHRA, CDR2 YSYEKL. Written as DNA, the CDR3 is TGCGCCAGCAGCGGCCTCAGCGGGAGACGCAATGAGCAGTTCTTC. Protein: CASSGLSGRRNEQFF.

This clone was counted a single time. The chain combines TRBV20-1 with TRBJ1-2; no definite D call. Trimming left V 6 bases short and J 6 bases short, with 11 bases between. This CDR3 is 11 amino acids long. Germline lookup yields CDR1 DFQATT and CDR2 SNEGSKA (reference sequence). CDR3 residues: CSAGGPDGYTF. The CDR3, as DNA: TGCAGTGCCGGAGGACCAGATGGCTACACCTTC.

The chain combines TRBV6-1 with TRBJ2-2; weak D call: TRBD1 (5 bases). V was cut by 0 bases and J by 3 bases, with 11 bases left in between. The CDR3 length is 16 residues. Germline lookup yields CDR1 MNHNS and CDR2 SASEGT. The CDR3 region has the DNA TGTGCCAGCAGTGAAGCGGACACATCGGACACCGGGGAGCTGTTTTTT. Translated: CASSEADTSDTGELFF.

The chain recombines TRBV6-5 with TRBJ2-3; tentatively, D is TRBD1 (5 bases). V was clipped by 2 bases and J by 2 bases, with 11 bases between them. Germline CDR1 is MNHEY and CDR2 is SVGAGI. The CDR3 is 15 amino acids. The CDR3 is CASSYTGSYTDTQYF. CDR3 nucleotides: TGTGCCAGCAGTTACACAGGAAGTTACACAGATACGCAGTATTTT.

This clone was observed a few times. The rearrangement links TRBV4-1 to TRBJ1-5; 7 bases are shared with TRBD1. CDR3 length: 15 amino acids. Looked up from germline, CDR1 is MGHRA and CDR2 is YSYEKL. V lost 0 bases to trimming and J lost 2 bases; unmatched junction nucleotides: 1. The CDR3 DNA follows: TGCGCCAGCAGCCAAGATGGGACAGGCAATCAGCCCCAGCATTTT. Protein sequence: CASSQDGTGNQPQHF.

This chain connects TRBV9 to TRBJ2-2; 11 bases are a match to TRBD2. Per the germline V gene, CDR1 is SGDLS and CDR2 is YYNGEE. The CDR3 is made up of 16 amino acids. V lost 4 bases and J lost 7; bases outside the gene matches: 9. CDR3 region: CASSIGTSGWGGELFF. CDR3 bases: TGTGCCAGCAGCATCGGGACTAGCGGCTGGGGCGGGGAGCTGTTTTTT.

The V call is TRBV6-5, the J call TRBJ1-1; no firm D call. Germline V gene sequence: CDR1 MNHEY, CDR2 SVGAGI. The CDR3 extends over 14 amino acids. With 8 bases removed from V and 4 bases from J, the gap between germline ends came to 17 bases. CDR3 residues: CASFNEAPSTEAFF. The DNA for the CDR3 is TGTGCCAGCTTTAATGAAGCCCCGAGCACTGAAGCTTTCTTT.

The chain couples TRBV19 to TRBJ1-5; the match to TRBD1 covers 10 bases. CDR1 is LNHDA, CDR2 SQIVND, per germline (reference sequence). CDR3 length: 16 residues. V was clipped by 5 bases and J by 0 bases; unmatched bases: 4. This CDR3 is CASSSRQGASNQPQHF. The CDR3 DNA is TGTGCCAGTAGTTCCCGACAGGGGGCTAGCAATCAGCCCCAGCATTTT.

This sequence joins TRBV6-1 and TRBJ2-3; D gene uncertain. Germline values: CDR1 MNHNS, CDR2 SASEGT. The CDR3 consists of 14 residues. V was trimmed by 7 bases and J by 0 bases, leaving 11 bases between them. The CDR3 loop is CASIRSYSTDTQYF. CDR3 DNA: TGTGCCAGCATCCGGTCCTATAGCACAGATACGCAGTATTTT.

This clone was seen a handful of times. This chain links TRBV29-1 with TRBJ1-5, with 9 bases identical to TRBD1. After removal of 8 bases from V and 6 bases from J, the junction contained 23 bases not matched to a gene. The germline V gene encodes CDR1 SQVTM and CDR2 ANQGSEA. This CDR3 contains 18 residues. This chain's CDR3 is CSYNHSSGTGRKGQPQHF. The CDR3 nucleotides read TGCAGCTACAATCACTCCTCCGGGACAGGGAGGAAGGGTCAGCCCCAGCATTTT.

For the CDR3, the DNA is TGTGCCAGCAGAATATCGGGACTAGCGGGCAATGAGCAGTTCTTC. Translated: CASRISGLAGNEQFF. The chain joins TRBV11-2 to TRBJ2-1; 12 bases map to TRBD2. Germline V gene sequence: CDR1 SGHAT, CDR2 FQNNGV. There are 15 residues in the CDR3. J gave up 6 bases and V 6 bases, and 6 bases lay outside the gene matches.

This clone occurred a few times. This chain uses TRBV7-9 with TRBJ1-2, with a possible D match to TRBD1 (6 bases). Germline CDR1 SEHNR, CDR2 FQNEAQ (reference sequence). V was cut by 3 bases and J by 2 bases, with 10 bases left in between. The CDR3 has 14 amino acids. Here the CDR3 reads CASSFDRRNYGYTF. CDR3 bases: TGTGCCAGCAGCTTCGACAGGAGGAACTATGGCTACACCTTC.

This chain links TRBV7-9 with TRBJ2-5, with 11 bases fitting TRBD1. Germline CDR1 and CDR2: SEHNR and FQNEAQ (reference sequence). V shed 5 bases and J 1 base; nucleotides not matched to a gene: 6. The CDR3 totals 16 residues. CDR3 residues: CASSSWTGGTQETQYF. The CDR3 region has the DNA TGTGCCAGCAGCAGTTGGACAGGGGGCACCCAAGAGACCCAGTACTTC.